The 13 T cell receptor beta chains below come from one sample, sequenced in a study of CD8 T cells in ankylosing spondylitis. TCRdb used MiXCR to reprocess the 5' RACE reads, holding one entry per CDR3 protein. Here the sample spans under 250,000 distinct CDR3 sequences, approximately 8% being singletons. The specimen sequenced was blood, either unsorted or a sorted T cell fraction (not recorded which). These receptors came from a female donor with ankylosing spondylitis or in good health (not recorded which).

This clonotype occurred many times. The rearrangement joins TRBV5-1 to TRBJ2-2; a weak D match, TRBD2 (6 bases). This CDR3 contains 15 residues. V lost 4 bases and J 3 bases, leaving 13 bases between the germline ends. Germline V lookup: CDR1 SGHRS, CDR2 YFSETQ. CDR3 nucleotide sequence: TGCGCCAGCAGCCCCGGGACTGCTTACACCGGGGAGCTGTTTTTT. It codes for CASSPGTAYTGELFF.

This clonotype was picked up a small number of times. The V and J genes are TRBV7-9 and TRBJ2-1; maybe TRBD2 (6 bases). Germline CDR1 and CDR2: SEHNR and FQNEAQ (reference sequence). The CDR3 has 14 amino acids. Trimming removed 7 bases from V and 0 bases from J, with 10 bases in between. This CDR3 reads CASTNGSSYNEQFF. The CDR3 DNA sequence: TGTGCCAGCACCAACGGGAGCTCCTACAATGAGCAGTTCTTC.

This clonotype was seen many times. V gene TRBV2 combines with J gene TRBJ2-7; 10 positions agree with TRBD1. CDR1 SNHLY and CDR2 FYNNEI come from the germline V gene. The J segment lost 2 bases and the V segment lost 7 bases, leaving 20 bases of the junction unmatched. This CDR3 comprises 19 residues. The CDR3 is CASTSPRTGGRRKTYEQYF. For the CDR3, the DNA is TGTGCCAGCACTAGCCCTCGGACAGGGGGAAGGAGAAAGACCTACGAGCAGTACTTC.

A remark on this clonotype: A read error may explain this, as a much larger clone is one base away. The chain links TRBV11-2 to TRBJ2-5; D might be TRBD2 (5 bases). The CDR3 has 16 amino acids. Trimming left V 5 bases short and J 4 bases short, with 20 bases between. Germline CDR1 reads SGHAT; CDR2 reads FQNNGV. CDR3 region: CASSLVGKGEGETQYF. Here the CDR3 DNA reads TGTGCCAGCAGCCTAGTGGGGAAGGGAGAGGGAGAGACCCAGTACTTC. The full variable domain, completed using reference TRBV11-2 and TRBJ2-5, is EAGVAQSPRYKIIEKRQSVAFWCNPISGHATLYWYQQILGQGPKLLIQFQNNGVVDDSQLPKDRFSAERLKGVDSTLKIQPAKLEDSAVYLCASSLVGKGEGETQYFGPGTRLLVL.

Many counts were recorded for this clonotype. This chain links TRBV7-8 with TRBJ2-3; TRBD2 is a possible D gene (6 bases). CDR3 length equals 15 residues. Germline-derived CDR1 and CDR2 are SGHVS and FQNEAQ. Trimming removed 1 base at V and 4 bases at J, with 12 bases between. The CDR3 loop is CASSLGLAPSDTQYF. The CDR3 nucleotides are TGTGCCAGCAGCTTAGGCCTAGCGCCGTCAGATACGCAGTATTTT. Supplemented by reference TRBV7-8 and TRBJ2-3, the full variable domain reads GAGVSQSPRYKVAKRGQDVALRCDPISGHVSLFWYQQALGQGPEFLTYFQNEAQLDKSGLPSDRFFAERPEGSVSTLKIQRTQQEDSAVYLCASSLGLAPSDTQYFGPGTRLTVL.

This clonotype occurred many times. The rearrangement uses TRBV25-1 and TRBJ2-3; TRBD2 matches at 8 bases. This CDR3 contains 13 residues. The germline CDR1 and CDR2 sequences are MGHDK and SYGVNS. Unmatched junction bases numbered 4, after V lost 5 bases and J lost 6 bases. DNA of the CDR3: TGTGCCAGCAGTCGTAGCGGGAAGGATACGCAGTATTTT. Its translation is CASSRSGKDTQYF.

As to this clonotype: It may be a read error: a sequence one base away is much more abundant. The CDR3 loop reads CASSYSSGCNPINEQFF. The CDR3 bases are TGTGCCAGCAGTTACTCTAGCGGGTGTAATCCTATCAATGAGCAGTTCTTC. The chain uses TRBV6-2 or TRBV6-3 and TRBJ2-1; 7 bases line up with TRBD2. V dropped 0 bases and J dropped 6; count of bases not matched to a gene: 11. The CDR3 totals 17 residues. CDR1 MNHEY and CDR2 SVGEGT come from the germline V gene.

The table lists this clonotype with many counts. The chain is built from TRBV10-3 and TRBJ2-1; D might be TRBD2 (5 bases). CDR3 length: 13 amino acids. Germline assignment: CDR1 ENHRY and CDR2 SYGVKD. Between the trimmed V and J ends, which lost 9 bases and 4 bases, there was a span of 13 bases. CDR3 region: CAIKGSEYNEQFF. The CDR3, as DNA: TGTGCCATTAAGGGTAGCGAGTACAATGAGCAGTTCTTC.

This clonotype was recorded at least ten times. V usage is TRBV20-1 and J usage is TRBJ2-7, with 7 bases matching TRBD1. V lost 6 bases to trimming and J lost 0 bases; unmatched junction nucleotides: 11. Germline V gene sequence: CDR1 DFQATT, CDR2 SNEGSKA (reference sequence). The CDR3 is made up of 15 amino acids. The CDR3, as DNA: TGCAGTGCAAGCGACAGGGTTGGTGGCTCCTACGAGCAGTACTTC. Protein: CSASDRVGGSYEQYF.

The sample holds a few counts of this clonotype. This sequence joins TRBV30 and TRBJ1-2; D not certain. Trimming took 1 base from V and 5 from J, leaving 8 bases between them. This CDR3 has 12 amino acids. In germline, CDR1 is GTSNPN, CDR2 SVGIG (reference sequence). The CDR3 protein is CAWSAAMYGYTF. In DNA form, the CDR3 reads TGTGCCTGGAGTGCGGCAATGTATGGCTACACCTTC. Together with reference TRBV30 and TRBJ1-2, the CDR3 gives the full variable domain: SQTIHQWPATLVQPVGSPLSLECTVEGTSNPNLYWYRQAAGRGLQLLFYSVGIGQISSEVPQNLSASRPQDRQFILSSKKLLLSDSGFYLCAWSAAMYGYTFGSGTRLTVV.

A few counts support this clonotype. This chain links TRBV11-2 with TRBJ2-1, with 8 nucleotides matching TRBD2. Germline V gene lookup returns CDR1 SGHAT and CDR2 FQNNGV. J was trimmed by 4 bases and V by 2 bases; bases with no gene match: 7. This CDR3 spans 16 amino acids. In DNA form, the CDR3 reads TGTGCCAGCAGCTTATGGCGGCTAGCGGGTTACAATGAGCAGTTCTTC. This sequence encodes CASSLWRLAGYNEQFF.

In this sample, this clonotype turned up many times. CDR3 protein: CATSDRDRGSDGYTF. The CDR3 nucleotides read TGTGCCACCAGTGATCGGGACAGGGGGAGCGATGGCTACACCTTC. The rearrangement links TRBV24-1 to TRBJ1-2, with 11 bases aligning to TRBD1. CDR1 and CDR2 from the germline V gene are KGHDR and SFDVKD. This CDR3 is 15 amino acids long. The J segment lost 6 bases and the V segment lost 3 bases, leaving 5 bases of the junction unmatched.

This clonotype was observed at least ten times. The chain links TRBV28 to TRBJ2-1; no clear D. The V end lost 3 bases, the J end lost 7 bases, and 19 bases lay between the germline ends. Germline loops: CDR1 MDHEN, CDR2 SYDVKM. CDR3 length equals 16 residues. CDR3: CASSFLPAGTKNEQFF. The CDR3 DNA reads TGTGCCAGCAGTTTTCTTCCGGCAGGAACTAAAAATGAGCAGTTCTTC.